This T cell receptor (beta chain) was sequenced during a study of CD4 T cells in relation to SARS-CoV-2 and coronaviruses. The V gene's germline CDR1 is SGHNT and CDR2 YYREEE (reference sequence). Trimming removed 5 bases from V and 9 bases from J; junction bases left unmatched: 15. CDR3 length: 16 residues. Here immunoSEQ multiplex PCR was the method, and the copy in TCRdb shows in-frame clones only, minus some. The data contain approximately 20,000 clones, roughly four fifths of them singletons. A remark on this clone: Its antigen is currently unknown.

The unexposed donors gave CD4+ T cells in about 2010-2019, prior to COVID-19. After 10 to 11 days of culture, CD4+ T cells were isolated. Cells permitting, SARS-CoV-2 S/N and four cold-coronavirus spikes were tested on unexposed-donor CD4+ T cells. Material: CD4+ T cells from PBMCs, cultured in vitro. This chain links TRBV5-4 with TRBJ2-1, with TRBD1 matching over 9 bases. This clonotype was obtained from a human donor in good health. The CDR3 DNA reads as TGTGCCAGCAGTCCCGTAGGGACAGGGTATTTTGGTGAGCAGTTCTTC. The encoded protein is CASSPVGTGYFGEQFF.